This T cell receptor beta chain was retrieved from a study of blood T cell repertoires in COVID-19. Across the study: Material from acute and convalescent COVID-19 was sourced from the United States, Italy and Spain. PBMCs, B-cell-depleted T cells, or T cells were the source of the cDNA or gDNA that made up the material.

One Seattle source followed patients from active infection through their disease course. In the original analysis: Amplification with reference gene primers provided the estimates of nucleated cell counts. TCRdb keeps only in-frame clones here, not all; method: immunoSEQ multiplex PCR. V and J calls and clone size follow that table, whereas D and trimming were derived from the DNA. The sample contains under 400,000 clones, roughly nine tenths of which appear only once. V was clipped by 5 bases and J by 12 bases, with 23 bases between them. The CDR3 covers 15 residues. Germline V lookup: CDR1 SGHTA, CDR2 FQGNSA.

This TCR was sampled from a woman aged 55-70 years with COVID-19, enrolled during active disease. The genes are TRBV7-2 and TRBJ2-1, with a weak D call TRBD2 (5 bases). The sample comprised peripheral blood. The CDR3 nucleotides read TGTGCCAGCAGCGCGGGCGCGGGCGCCCTGTGGGGGCAGTTCTTC. Amino acids: CASSAGAGALWGQFF.